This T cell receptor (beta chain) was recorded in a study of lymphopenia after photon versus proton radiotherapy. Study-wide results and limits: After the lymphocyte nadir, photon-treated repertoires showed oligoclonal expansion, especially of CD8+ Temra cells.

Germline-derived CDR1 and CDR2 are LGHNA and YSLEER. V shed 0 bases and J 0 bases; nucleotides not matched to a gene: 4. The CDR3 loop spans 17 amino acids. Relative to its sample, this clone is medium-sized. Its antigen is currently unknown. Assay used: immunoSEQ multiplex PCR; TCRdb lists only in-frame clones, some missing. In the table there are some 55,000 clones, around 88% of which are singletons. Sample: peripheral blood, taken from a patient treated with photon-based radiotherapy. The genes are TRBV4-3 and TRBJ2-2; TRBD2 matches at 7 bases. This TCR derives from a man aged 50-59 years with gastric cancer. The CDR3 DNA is TGCGCCAGCAGCCAAGAACGGAGCGGGACGAACACCGGGGAGCTGTTTTTT. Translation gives CASSQERSGTNTGELFF.